These T cell receptor beta chains were read from a single sample in a study of OX40 agonist ivuxolimab in advanced cancers. Some clones are missing from TCRdb's copy, which holds only in-frame ones; the method was immunoSEQ multiplex PCR. Of roughly 68,000 clones listed, 80% to 90% are singletons. The sample in question was CD4+ or CD8+ T cells sorted from blood, obtained in a trial of the OX40 agonist ivuxolimab. Receptors originate from an adult with an advanced solid tumor such as melanoma, head and neck, liver or kidney cancer. CDR3s include the opening cysteine and the closing phenylalanine or tryptophan. The D gene is left open where the match is weak. For some rows the clone size is stated as once, few or many, or as a class when expanded; others skip it.

V: TRBV29-1; D: NA; J: TRBJ1-2; size: NA; DNA: TGCAGCGTTGGGTCAAGGACAGAGGATGGCTACACCTTC; CDR3: CSVGSRTEDGYTF
V: TRBV19; D: TRBD1; J: TRBJ2-7; size: NA; DNA: TGTGCCACCGCCACAGGGGGCTGGGGCGAGCAGTACTTC; CDR3: CATATGGWGEQYF
V: TRBV6-6; D: TRBD1; J: TRBJ2-7; size: NA; DNA: TGTGCCAGCAGTTCAGGGGGATCCTACGAGCAGTACTTC; CDR3: CASSSGGSYEQYF
V: TRBV2; D: NA; J: TRBJ2-4; size: NA; DNA: TGTGCCAGCACAGGGGTAGACGAAAACATTCAGTACTTC; CDR3: CASTGVDENIQYF
V: TRBV5-4; D: NA; J: TRBJ1-2; size: NA; DNA: TGTGCCAGCAGCGCCCGGTCTCCTGACTATGGCTACACCTTC; CDR3: CASSARSPDYGYTF
V: TRBV10-2; D: TRBD1; J: TRBJ2-7; size: NA; DNA: TGCGCCAGCAGTGAAAAGGGGACAGGGCGGGAGCAGTACTTC; CDR3: CASSEKGTGREQYF
V: TRBV10-3; D: NA; J: TRBJ2-3; size: NA; DNA: TGTGCCATCAGTGAGTCGCTTCCGGGACAAGCGCAGTATTTT; CDR3: CAISESLPGQAQYF
V: TRBV27; D: NA; J: TRBJ2-7; size: NA; DNA: TGTGCCAGCAGTTTCCGACCCTCGACAGCCAGCTCCTACGAGCAGTACTTC; CDR3: CASSFRPSTASSYEQYF
V: TRBV7-9; D: TRBD1; J: TRBJ2-7; size: NA; DNA: TGTGCCAGCAGCTTAGCGCAGGGGGCTGTAGGTTACGAGCAGTACTTC; CDR3: CASSLAQGAVGYEQYF
V: TRBV9; D: NA; J: TRBJ2-3; size: NA; DNA: TGTGCCAGCAGCAAGGACACCTCTAGCACAGATACGCAGTATTTT; CDR3: CASSKDTSSTDTQYF
V: TRBV7-9; D: NA; J: TRBJ2-7; size: NA; DNA: TGTGCCAGCAGCTTAGGGTTTGGGGAGAGGTACGAGCAGTACTTC; CDR3: CASSLGFGERYEQYF
V: TRBV19; D: NA; J: TRBJ2-7; size: NA; DNA: TGTGCCAGTAGTATAGATATCAGGACCTACTACGAGCAGTACTTC; CDR3: CASSIDIRTYYEQYF
V: TRBV19; D: TRBD2; J: TRBJ2-1; size: once; DNA: TGTGCCAGTACTGCGGGGGGCTCCTACAATGAGCAGTTCTTC; CDR3: CASTAGGSYNEQFF
V: TRBV10-2; D: TRBD2; J: TRBJ2-5; size: NA; DNA: TGCGCCAGCAGTGAGTCTGCGGGGGGCGAGACCCAGTACTTC; CDR3: CASSESAGGETQYF
V: TRBV2; D: TRBD2; J: TRBJ2-7; size: NA; DNA: TGTGCCAGCAGCCCTCGGACTAGCGGCTACGAGCAGTACTTC; CDR3: CASSPRTSGYEQYF
V: TRBV30; D: NA; J: TRBJ2-7; size: NA; DNA: TGTGCCTGGACCGTTGGGCGGATGACGTACGAGCAGTACTTC; CDR3: CAWTVGRMTYEQYF
V: TRBV11-2; D: TRBD2; J: TRBJ2-3; size: NA; DNA: TGTGCCAGCAGCCCGGGACTAGCGGGAGCAGATACGCAGTATTTT; CDR3: CASSPGLAGADTQYF
V: TRBV27; D: NA; J: TRBJ1-2; size: NA; DNA: TGTGCCACCCGGAGCAGGAGCTATGGCTACACCTTC; CDR3: CATRSRSYGYTF
V: TRBV11-2; D: NA; J: TRBJ2-7; size: NA; DNA: TGTGCCAGCAGCCCGACACCGTCCTACGAGCAGTACTTC; CDR3: CASSPTPSYEQYF
V: TRBV5-1; D: NA; J: TRBJ2-1; size: NA; DNA: TGCGCCAGCAGCACCGGACTTGACAATGAGCAGTTCTTC; CDR3: CASSTGLDNEQFF
V: TRBV27; D: NA; J: TRBJ2-7; size: NA; DNA: TGTGCCAGCATCAACCGGAGATACGAGCAGTACTTC; CDR3: CASINRRYEQYF
V: TRBV5-6; D: TRBD2; J: TRBJ2-7; size: NA; DNA: TGTGCCAGCAGCTTGGAAGGAGGACTAGCGGGATCCTACGAGCAGTACTTC; CDR3: CASSLEGGLAGSYEQYF
V: TRBV27; D: TRBD2; J: TRBJ2-1; size: NA; DNA: TGTGCCAGCAGTTCATGGACTAGCGACAATGAGCAGTTCTTC; CDR3: CASSSWTSDNEQFF
V: TRBV5-4; D: NA; J: TRBJ1-1; size: few; DNA: TGTGCCAGCAGCGTTAACACTGAAGCTTTCTTT; CDR3: CASSVNTEAFF
V: TRBV7-9; D: TRBD2; J: TRBJ2-2; size: NA; DNA: TGTGCCAGCAGCAGCATAGCGGGGGGGCGCACCGGGGAGCTGTTTTTT; CDR3: CASSSIAGGRTGELFF
V: TRBV7-9; D: TRBD2; J: TRBJ2-3; size: NA; DNA: TGTGCCAGCAGCTTAGACTACTGGCGGGAGGGATCAGATACGCAGTATTTT; CDR3: CASSLDYWREGSDTQYF